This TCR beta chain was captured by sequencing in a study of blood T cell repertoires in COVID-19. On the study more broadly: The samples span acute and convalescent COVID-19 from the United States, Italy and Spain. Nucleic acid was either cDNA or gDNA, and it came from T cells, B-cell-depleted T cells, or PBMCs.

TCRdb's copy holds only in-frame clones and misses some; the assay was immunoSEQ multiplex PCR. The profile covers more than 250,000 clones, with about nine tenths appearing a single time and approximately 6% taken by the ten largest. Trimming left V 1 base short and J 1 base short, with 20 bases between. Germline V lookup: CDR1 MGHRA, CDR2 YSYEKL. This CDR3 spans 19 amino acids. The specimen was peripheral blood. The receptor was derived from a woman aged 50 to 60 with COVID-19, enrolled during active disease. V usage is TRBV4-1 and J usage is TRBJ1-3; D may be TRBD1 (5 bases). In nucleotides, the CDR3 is TGCGCCAGCAGCCAAGGCCTGACAGAATATACTCGGTCTGGAAACACCATATATTTT. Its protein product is CASSQGLTEYTRSGNTIYF.